Listed here are 10 T cell receptor beta chains from one sample, sequenced in a study of OX40 agonist ivuxolimab in advanced cancers. TCRdb's table, derived via immunoSEQ multiplex PCR, lists solely in-frame clones and lacks some. The table shows about 69,000 clones, with 80% to 90% occurring only once. Source: CD4+ or CD8+ T cells sorted from blood, taken in a trial of the OX40 agonist ivuxolimab. These receptors originate from an adult with an advanced solid tumor such as melanoma, head and neck, liver or kidney cancer.

The V gene is TRBV27, the J gene TRBJ1-1, with 7 bases aligning to TRBD1. This CDR3 is built from 14 residues. The germline gives CDR1 MNHEY, CDR2 SMNVEV (reference sequence). Germline trimming cut 5 bases from V and 4 bases from J; bases unmatched to any gene: 7. The chain's CDR3 is CASSQGGSGTEAFF. CDR3 coding DNA: TGTGCCAGCAGTCAGGGGGGAAGTGGCACTGAAGCTTTCTTT.

This clone appeared a few times. The chain recombines TRBV5-3 with TRBJ2-3; D call uncertain. TRBV5-3 is identified as an open reading frame with a role that is uncertain. The CDR3 loop spans 12 amino acids. V was shortened by 3 bases and J by 3 bases, with 5 bases between the two germline ends. The CDR3 bases are TGTGCCAGAAGCTCTTCGACAGATACGCAGTATTTT. Translation: CARSSSTDTQYF.

This chain uses TRBV2 with TRBJ2-1; possibly TRBD2 for D (6 bases). Germline V gene data show CDR1 as SNHLY and CDR2 as FYNNEI. The CDR3 consists of 14 residues. CDR3 in amino acids: CAITGPAGHNEQFF. The CDR3 nucleotides read TGTGCGATCACCGGACCCGCGGGGCACAATGAGCAGTTCTTC.

V and J are TRBV13 and TRBJ2-1; 10 bases are shared with TRBD2. CDR1 and CDR2 from the germline V gene are PRHDT and FYEKMQ (reference sequence). This CDR3 is built from 17 residues. Trimming cost V 2 bases and J 0 bases; bases outside gene matches: 4. The CDR3 protein is CASSLRGLASSYNEQFF. DNA for the CDR3: TGTGCCAGCAGCTTACGGGGACTAGCGAGCTCCTACAATGAGCAGTTCTTC.

V and J are TRBV11-3 and TRBJ2-7; D gene unclear. V lost 5 bases, J lost 3 bases, and 11 bases lay in between. CDR1 is SGHNT and CDR2 is YENEEA in the germline V gene. The CDR3 has 13 amino acids. The CDR3 nucleotides are TGTGCCAGCAGCCTAAGACAAGACTACGAGCAGTACTTC. It yields the protein CASSLRQDYEQYF.

This chain links TRBV6-1 with TRBJ1-1, with D perhaps matching TRBD1 (5 bases). The CDR3 consists of 13 residues. Germline V gives CDR1 MNHNS, CDR2 SASEGT. V gave up 3 bases and J gave up 4 bases, with 9 bases separating them. CDR3 protein: CASSDGGGTEAFF. CDR3 bases: TGTGCCAGCAGTGATGGGGGAGGCACTGAAGCTTTCTTT.

This clone was observed a single time. This chain links TRBV7-6 with TRBJ2-2, with 7 nucleotides matching TRBD1. Germline V CDR1 and CDR2: SGHVS, FNYEAQ. The CDR3 sequence is 15 residues long. V was clipped by 5 bases and J by 3 bases; unmatched bases: 6. DNA for the CDR3: TGTGCCAGCAGCCCCCGGGACAGACACACCGGGGAGCTGTTTTTT. Residues: CASSPRDRHTGELFF.

Comments on this clone: At the DNA level, this CDR3 is encoded by other sequences in the same sample as well. This chain connects TRBV19 to TRBJ1-1; D unclear. CDR1 is LNHDA and CDR2 is SQIVND in the germline V gene (reference sequence). CDR3 length equals 12 residues. Deletions cut 7 bases from V and 1 base from J, with 7 bases between. The CDR3 region has the DNA TGTGCCAGTATGGAGGGGAACACTGAAGCTTTCTTT. The encoded protein is CASMEGNTEAFF.

The V and J genes are TRBV19 and TRBJ1-1; no definite D call. CDR1 and CDR2 from the germline V gene are LNHDA and SQIVND (reference sequence). Trimming left V 5 bases short and J 0 bases short, with 7 bases between. This CDR3 region has 13 residues. The CDR3 DNA reads TGTGCCAGTAGTGCTGGAATGAACACTGAAGCTTTCTTT. Translating it yields CASSAGMNTEAFF.

Written as DNA, the CDR3 is TGTGCCAGCAGTTTTGGACAGGTCGCTGAAGCTTTCTTT. Its translation is CASSFGQVAEAFF. This chain links TRBV6-5 with TRBJ1-1; 7 bases agree with TRBD1. The V and J ends lost 4 bases and 6 bases, in that order; junction bases with no gene match: 5. Germline CDR1 MNHEY, CDR2 SVGAGI. This CDR3 region has 13 residues.